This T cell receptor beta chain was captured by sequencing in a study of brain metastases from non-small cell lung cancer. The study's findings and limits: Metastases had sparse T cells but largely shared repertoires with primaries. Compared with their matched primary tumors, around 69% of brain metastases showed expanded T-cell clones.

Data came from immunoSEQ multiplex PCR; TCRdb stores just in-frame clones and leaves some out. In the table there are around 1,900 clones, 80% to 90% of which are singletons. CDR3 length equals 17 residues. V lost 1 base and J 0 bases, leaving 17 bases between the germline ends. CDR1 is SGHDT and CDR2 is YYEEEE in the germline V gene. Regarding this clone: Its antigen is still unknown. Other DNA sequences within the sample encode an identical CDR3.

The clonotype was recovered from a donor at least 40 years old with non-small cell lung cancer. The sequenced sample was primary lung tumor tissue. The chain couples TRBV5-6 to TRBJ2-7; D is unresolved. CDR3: CASSLTPPSYSSYEQYF. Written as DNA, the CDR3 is TGTGCCAGCAGCTTGACTCCTCCCAGCTACAGCTCCTACGAGCAGTACTTC. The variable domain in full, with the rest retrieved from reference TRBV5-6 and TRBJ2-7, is DAGVTQSPTHLIKTRGQQVTLRCSPKSGHDTVSWYQQALGQGPQFIFQYYEEEERQRGNFPDRFSGHQFPNYSSELNVNALLLGDSALYLCASSLTPPSYSSYEQYFGPGTRLTVT.